This T cell receptor beta chain comes out of a study of T cells after posttransplantation cyclophosphamide. Only in-frame clones appear in the TCRdb table, and some are missing; sequencing was by immunoSEQ multiplex PCR. This table has fewer than 45,000 clones, roughly 78% appearing once. V lost 4 bases, J lost 5 bases, and 13 bases stayed unmatched. The CDR3 covers 18 residues. CDR1 and CDR2 from the germline V gene are SGHRS and YFSETQ. Cyclophosphamide on days +3 and +4 followed busulfan-fludarabine conditioning and a marrow graft. This sequence joins TRBV5-1 and TRBJ2-7, with TRBD2 matching over 15 bases. The sequence derives from a female patient in her forties who received an allogeneic stem cell transplant from a related donor, was CMV-positive, and had no GVHD. Some T cells may be transferred from the graft donor. Sequencing was performed on CD4+ T cells sorted from blood, taken 1903 days after a stem cell transplant with posttransplant cyclophosphamide. The CDR3 loop reads CASSQGTSGGRSLHEQYF. The CDR3 nucleotides read TGCGCCAGCAGCCAAGGGACTAGCGGGGGGCGTTCCTTGCACGAGCAGTACTTC.